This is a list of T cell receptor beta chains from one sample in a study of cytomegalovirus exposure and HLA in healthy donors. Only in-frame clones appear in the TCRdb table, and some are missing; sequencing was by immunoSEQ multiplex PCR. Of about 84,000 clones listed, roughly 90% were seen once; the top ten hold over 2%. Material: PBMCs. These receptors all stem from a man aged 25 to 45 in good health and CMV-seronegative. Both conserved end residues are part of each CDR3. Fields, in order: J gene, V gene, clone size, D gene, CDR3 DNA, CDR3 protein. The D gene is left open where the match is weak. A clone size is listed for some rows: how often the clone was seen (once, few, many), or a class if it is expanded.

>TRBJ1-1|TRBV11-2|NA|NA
TGTGCCAGCAGCTTAGAACAATCCACTGAAGCTTTCTTT
CASSLEQSTEAFF
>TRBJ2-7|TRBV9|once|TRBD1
TGTGCCAGCAGCCCGGGGACAGGGGTCCCCTACGAGCAGTACTTC
CASSPGTGVPYEQYF
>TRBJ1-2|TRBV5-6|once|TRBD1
TGTGCCAGCAGCTTGTTACAGGGGGGAACGCAGTATGGCTACACCTTC
CASSLLQGGTQYGYTF
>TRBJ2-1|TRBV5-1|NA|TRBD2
TGCGCCAGCAGCTTGGGAGCGGGGGGAAATGAGCAGTTCTTC
CASSLGAGGNEQFF
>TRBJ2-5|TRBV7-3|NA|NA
TGTGCCAGCAGCTTAAGTGGTCCCGCTCAGCAAGAGACCCAGTACTTC
CASSLSGPAQQETQYF
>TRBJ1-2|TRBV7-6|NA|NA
TGTGCCAGCAGCTTAGTGGGAACAGGGCATGGCTACACCTTC
CASSLVGTGHGYTF
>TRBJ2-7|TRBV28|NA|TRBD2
TGTGCCAGCAGTTTACATAGCGGGAGAACCTACGAGCAGTACTTC
CASSLHSGRTYEQYF
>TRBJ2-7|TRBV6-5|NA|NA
TGTGCCAGCAGTGCTGACACGTCCTACGAGCAGTACTTC
CASSADTSYEQYF
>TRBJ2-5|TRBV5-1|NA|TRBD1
TGCGCCAGCACCAGACAGGGACCTCAAGAGACCCAGTACTTC
CASTRQGPQETQYF
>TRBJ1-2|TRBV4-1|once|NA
TGCGCCAGCAGCCAAGATACCGCAGGGGCCGCCAGTAACTATGGCTACACCTTC
CASSQDTAGAASNYGYTF
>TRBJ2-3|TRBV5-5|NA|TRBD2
TGTGCCAGCAGCTTTAGCGGGAGCTTGAGAACAGATACGCAGTATTTT
CASSFSGSLRTDTQYF
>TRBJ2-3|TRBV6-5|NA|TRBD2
TGTGCCAGCAGTTACTCTGGCGGGGGGGCAGATACGCAGTATTTT
CASSYSGGGADTQYF
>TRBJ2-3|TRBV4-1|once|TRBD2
TGCGCCAGCAGGCGACTAGCGGGGGGCGTAGATACGCAGTATTTT
CASRRLAGGVDTQYF
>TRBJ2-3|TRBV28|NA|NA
TGTGCCAGCAAATACGGGGGATTGGCAGATACGCAGTATTTT
CASKYGGLADTQYF
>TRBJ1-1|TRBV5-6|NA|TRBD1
TGTGCCAGCAGCGGGGGGACAGGTGAAGCTTTCTTT
CASSGGTGEAFF
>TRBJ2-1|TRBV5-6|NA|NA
TGTGCCAGCAGCTCGGGGGTAGCCTCCTACAATGAGCAGTTCTTC
CASSSGVASYNEQFF
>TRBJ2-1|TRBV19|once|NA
TGTGCCAGTAGCTCCAGGGGTAATGAGCAGTTCTTC
CASSSRGNEQFF
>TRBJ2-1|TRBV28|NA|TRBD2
TGTGCCAGCAGTTTAACCGGGAGGCACAATGAGCAGTTCTTC
CASSLTGRHNEQFF
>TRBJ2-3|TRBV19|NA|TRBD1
TGTGCCAGTAGTATAGGGACAGGGATTGGTGATACGCAGTATTTT
CASSIGTGIGDTQYF
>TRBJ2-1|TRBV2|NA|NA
TGTGCCAGCAGGCCGGGACTGGCCGGGGATGAGCAGTTCTTC
CASRPGLAGDEQFF
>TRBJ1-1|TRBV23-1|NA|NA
TGCGCCAGCAGGCGGATCAGGGTTACTGAAGCTTTCTTT
CASRRIRVTEAFF
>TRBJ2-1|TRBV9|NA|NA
TGTGCCAGCAGCGCCTGGGACTCCCCGACAGCTGGGCAGTTCTTC
CASSAWDSPTAGQFF
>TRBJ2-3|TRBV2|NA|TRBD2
TGTGCCAGCGGGGGAGGACTAGCGGACACAGATACGCAGTATTTT
CASGGGLADTDTQYF
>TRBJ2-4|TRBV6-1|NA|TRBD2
TGTGCCAGCAAGCGGGGATCGGACATTCAGTACTTC
CASKRGSDIQYF
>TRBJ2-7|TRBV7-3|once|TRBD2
TGTGCCAGCAGCTTAGCGGGAGATGGCCACGAGCAGTACTTC
CASSLAGDGHEQYF
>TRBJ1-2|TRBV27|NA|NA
TGTGCCAGCAGTTACCAGGGTTCCTATGGCTACACCTTC
CASSYQGSYGYTF
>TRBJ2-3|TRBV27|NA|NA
TGTGCCAGCAGGGCCCCAGATACGCAGTATTTT
CASRAPDTQYF
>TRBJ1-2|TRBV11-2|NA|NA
TGTGCCAGCAGCTTACAGCTTAAAGGGGCGAGGTATGGCTACACCTTC
CASSLQLKGARYGYTF
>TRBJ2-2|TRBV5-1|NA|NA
TGCGCCAGCAGCCAGGGGGGAGGCCGGGAGCTGTTTTTT
CASSQGGGRELFF
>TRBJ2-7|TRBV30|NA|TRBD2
TGTGCCTGGAGTACCCGGGGACTAGCGGGAGTCGAGCAGTACTTC
CAWSTRGLAGVEQYF
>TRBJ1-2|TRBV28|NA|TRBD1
TGTGCCAGCAGCATAGGCCGAGGGGGACAGGGGAACTATGGCTACACCTTC
CASSIGRGGQGNYGYTF
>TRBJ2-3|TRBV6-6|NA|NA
TGTGCCAGCGAGTTGAGAGATACGCAGTATTTT
CASELRDTQYF